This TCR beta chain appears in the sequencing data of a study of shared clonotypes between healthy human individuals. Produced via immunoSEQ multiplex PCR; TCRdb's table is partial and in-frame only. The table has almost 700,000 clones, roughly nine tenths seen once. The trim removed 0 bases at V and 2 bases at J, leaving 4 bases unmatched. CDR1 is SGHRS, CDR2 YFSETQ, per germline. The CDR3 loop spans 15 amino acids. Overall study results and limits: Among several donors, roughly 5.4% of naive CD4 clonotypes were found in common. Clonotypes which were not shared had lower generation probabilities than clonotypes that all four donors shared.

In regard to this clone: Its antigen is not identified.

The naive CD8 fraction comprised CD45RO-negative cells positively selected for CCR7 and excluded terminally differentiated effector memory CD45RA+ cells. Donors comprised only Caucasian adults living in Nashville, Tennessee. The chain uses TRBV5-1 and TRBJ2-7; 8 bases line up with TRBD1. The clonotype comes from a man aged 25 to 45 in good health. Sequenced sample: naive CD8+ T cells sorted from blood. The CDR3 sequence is CASSLAGGSPYEQYF. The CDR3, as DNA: TGCGCCAGCAGCTTGGCAGGGGGCTCTCCCTACGAGCAGTACTTC.